This T cell receptor beta chain was sequenced for a study of cytomegalovirus exposure and HLA in healthy donors. The germline V and J ends were trimmed by 0 bases and 4 bases, with 13 bases remaining between them. The germline V gene encodes CDR1 SGHNT and CDR2 YYREEE (reference sequence). There are 15 residues in the CDR3. Donors were drawn from the roughly 110-subject validation cohort, separate from the roughly 700-subject first cohort. Sequencing used immunoSEQ multiplex PCR; TCRdb keeps in-frame clones, though not all of them. The sample lists roughly 110,000 clones, roughly nine tenths occurring once.

V gene TRBV5-4 combines with J gene TRBJ1-1; possibly TRBD1 for D (5 bases). The sample consisted of PBMCs. The receptor's source is a woman under 30 in good health and CMV-seropositive. CDR3 in DNA: TGTGCCAGCAGCTTGGATAAGGGGAGGAGCACTGAAGCTTTCTTT. Its translation: CASSLDKGRSTEAFF.